The source of this T cell receptor beta chain is a study of blood T cell repertoires in COVID-19. This CDR3 contains 16 residues. In germline, CDR1 is SGHAT, CDR2 FQDESV (reference sequence). V gave up 2 bases and J gave up 3 bases; unmatched junction bases: 10. Per the original methods: Using reference gene primer amplification, nucleated cell counts were estimated. Produced via immunoSEQ multiplex PCR; TCRdb's table is partial and in-frame only. V and J calls and clone size are those listed in that table; D and trimming were worked out from the DNA. The repertoire holds fewer than 180,000 clones, with approximately 83% as singletons.

The sequencing input was peripheral blood. The V call is TRBV11-1, the J call TRBJ2-7, with 7 bases aligning to TRBD1. This clonotype originated in a man between 70 and 80 years old with acute or convalescent COVID-19. CDR3 in amino acids: CASSLRASGTVYEQYF. The CDR3 region has the DNA TGTGCCAGCAGCTTAAGGGCTTCCGGGACAGTCTACGAGCAGTACTTC.